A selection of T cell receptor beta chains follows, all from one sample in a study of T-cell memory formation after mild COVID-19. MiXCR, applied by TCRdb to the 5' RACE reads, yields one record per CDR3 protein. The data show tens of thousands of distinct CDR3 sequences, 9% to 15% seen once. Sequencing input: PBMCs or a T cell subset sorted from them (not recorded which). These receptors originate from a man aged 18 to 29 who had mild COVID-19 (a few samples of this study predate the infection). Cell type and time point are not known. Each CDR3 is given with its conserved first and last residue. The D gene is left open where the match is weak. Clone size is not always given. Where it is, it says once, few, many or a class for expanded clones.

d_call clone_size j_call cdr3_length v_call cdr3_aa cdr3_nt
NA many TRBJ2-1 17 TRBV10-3 CATRTGEGAFRTNEQFF TGTGCCACCAGAACCGGAGAAGGGGCTTTTAGAACCAATGAGCAGTTCTTC
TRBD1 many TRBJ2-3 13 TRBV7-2 CASSSTGSDTQYF TGTGCCAGCAGCTCGACAGGGTCAGATACGCAGTATTTT
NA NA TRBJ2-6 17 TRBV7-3 CASSLVGSNTGANVLTF TGTGCCAGCAGCTTAGTGGGGAGTAACACTGGGGCCAACGTCCTGACTTTC
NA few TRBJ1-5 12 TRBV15 CATSRGGRPQHF TGTGCCACCAGCAGAGGGGGACGGCCCCAGCATTTT
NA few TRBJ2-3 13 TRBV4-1 CASSQEYTDTQYF TGCGCCAGCAGCCAAGAATACACAGATACGCAGTATTTT
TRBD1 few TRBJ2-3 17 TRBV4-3 CASSQEGQGVTTDTQYF TGCGCCAGCAGCCAAGAGGGACAGGGGGTGACGACAGATACGCAGTATTTT
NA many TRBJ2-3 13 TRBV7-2 CASSPKGTDTQYF TGTGCCAGCAGCCCAAAGGGCACAGATACGCAGTATTTT
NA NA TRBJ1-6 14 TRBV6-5 CASSYRDIGSPLHF TGTGCCAGCAGTTACAGGGATATTGGTTCACCCCTCCACTTT
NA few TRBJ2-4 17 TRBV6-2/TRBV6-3 CASSNTGTYVAKNIQYF TGTGCCAGCAGTAATACCGGGACGTACGTAGCCAAAAACATTCAGTACTTC
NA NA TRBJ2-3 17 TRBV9 CASSVAQVITSTDTQYF TGTGCCAGCAGCGTAGCCCAGGTGATAACTAGCACAGATACGCAGTATTTT
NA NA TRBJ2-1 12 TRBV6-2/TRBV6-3 CASSQREREQFF TGTGCCAGCAGCCAAAGGGAGCGTGAGCAGTTCTTC
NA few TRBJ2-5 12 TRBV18 CASSHPLETQYF TGTGCCAGCTCACACCCCCTAGAGACCCAGTACTTC
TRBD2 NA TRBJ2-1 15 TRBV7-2 CASSPRSGGYNEQFF TGTGCCAGCAGCCCTAGGAGCGGGGGGTACAATGAGCAGTTCTTC
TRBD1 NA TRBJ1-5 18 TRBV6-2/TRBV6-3 CASSYSSGQGESNQPQHF TGTGCCAGCAGTTACTCGTCGGGGCAGGGGGAAAGCAATCAGCCCCAGCATTTT
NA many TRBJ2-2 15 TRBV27 CASSRLGSNTGELFF TGTGCCAGCAGTCGACTAGGATCGAACACCGGGGAGCTGTTTTTT
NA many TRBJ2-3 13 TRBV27 CASSLTGPDTQYF TGTGCCAGCAGTTTAACAGGACCAGATACGCAGTATTTT
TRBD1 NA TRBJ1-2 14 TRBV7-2 CASSPGTGGRGYTF TGTGCCAGCAGTCCGGGGACAGGGGGACGAGGCTACACCTTC
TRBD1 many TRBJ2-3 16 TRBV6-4 CASSDGTGGAGDTQYF TGTGCCAGCAGTGACGGGACAGGGGGCGCGGGAGATACGCAGTATTTT
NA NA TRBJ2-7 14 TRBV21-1 CASSKNALAGEQYF TGTGCCAGCAGCAAAAATGCACTAGCGGGCGAGCAGTACTTC
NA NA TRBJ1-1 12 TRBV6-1 CASSDWTREAFF TGTGCCAGCAGTGATTGGACACGTGAAGCTTTCTTT
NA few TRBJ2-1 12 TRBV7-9 CASSSMGYEQFF TGTGCCAGCAGCTCGATGGGATATGAGCAGTTCTTC
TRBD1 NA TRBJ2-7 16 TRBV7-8 CASSPPLRTGGYEQYF TGTGCCAGCAGCCCACCGCTAAGGACAGGGGGCTACGAGCAGTACTTC
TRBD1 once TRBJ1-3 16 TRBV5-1 CASSPWTGYSGNTIYF TGCGCCAGCAGCCCTTGGACAGGATACTCTGGAAACACCATATATTTT
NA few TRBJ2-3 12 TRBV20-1 CSVAPAGRAQYF TGCAGTGTGGCTCCGGCCGGGCGGGCGCAGTATTTT
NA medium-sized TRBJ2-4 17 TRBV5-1 CASSLAFEKAAKNIQYF TGCGCCAGCAGCTTGGCTTTTGAGAAGGCAGCCAAAAACATTCAGTACTTC
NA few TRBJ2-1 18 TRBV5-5 CASSLVPLRVIGSNEQFF TGTGCCAGCAGCTTGGTCCCCCTCCGGGTTATTGGGTCCAATGAGCAGTTCTTC
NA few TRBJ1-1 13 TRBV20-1 CSADDRLNTEAFF TGCAGTGCTGACGACAGGCTGAACACTGAAGCTTTCTTT
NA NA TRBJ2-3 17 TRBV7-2 CASSLTPSQAFRDTQYF TGTGCCAGCAGCTTAACGCCCAGCCAGGCCTTTAGGGATACGCAGTATTTT
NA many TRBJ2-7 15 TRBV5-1 CASSLASTNPYEQYF TGCGCCAGCAGCTTGGCCTCTACAAACCCCTACGAGCAGTACTTC
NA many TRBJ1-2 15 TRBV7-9 CASSLDTGTPYGYTF TGTGCCAGCAGCTTAGACACCGGGACACCCTATGGCTACACCTTC
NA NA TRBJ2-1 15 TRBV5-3 CARSFYRSSYNEQFF TGTGCCAGAAGCTTCTACAGGAGCTCCTACAATGAGCAGTTCTTC
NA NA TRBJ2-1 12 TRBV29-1 CSVGRRYNEQFF TGCAGCGTTGGCAGGCGGTACAATGAGCAGTTCTTC